The clone carrying this TCR beta chain was found many times. Investigators prepared the TCR beta libraries by applying iRepertoire HTBI primers and Arm-PCR of CDR3 regions. TCRdb recomputed calls from the multiplex PCR reads with MiXCR, one row per CDR3 protein. The sample has over 350,000 distinct CDR3 sequences, approximately 15% seen once. Germline V gives CDR1 SGHRS, CDR2 YFSETQ. The length of the CDR3 is 15 residues. V gave up 5 bases and J gave up 5 bases, with 17 bases separating them. This entry comes from a study of regulatory T cells in long-lasting Graves disease. Time point described: newly diagnosed GD, antithyroid drugs for less than 3 months. RNA from PBMCs was the source of the TCR library. These records were also assigned to another study, of T cells in Graves' hyperthyroidism and ophthalmopathy.

The clonotype comes from a middle-aged woman with Graves disease. The material sequenced was peripheral blood mononuclear cells (PBMCs), taken at new diagnosis, from a patient treated with antithyroid drugs. This rearrangement joins TRBV5-1 to TRBJ2-1, with D uncertain. Here the CDR3 DNA reads TGCGCCAGCAGAGAGCAGGAGACTTACCACAATGAGCAGTTCTTC. Its translation: CASREQETYHNEQFF. The full variable domain, in which reference TRBV5-1 and TRBJ2-1 provide the parts outside the CDR3, is KAGVTQTPRYLIKTRGQQVTLSCSPISGHRSVSWYQQTPGQGLQFLFEYFSETQRNKGNFPGRFSGRQFSNSRSEMNVSTLELGDSALYLCASREQETYHNEQFFGPGTRLTVL.